This TCR beta chain was identified in a study of spatial heterogeneity in lung cancer. The germline gives CDR1 MDHEN, CDR2 SYDVKM. The CDR3 extends over 14 amino acids. The V and J ends lost 6 bases and 15 bases, in that order; junction bases with no gene match: 17. Only a few counts were recorded for this clonotype. TCRdb re-derived calls from the 5' RACE reads in MiXCR, one entry per CDR3 protein. The sample shows roughly 91,000 distinct CDR3 sequences, approximately 20% of them seen only once. Described time point: sample taken at primary tumor resection. Tumor, nontumor lung or frozen PBMC supplied whole RNA that was sequenced unsorted.

The TCR was taken from a male donor with early-stage non-small cell lung cancer. The V gene is TRBV28, the J gene TRBJ2-1; 7 bases match TRBD1. The sequences come from PBMCs, collected at surgery. CDR3 amino acids: CASRPGQIGERGFF. The CDR3 DNA reads TGTGCCAGCAGACCGGGACAGATCGGAGAAAGGGGGTTCTTC.